This TCR beta chain was identified during a study of early T cells in non-severe SARS-CoV-2 infection. TCRdb reprocessed the 5' RACE reads via MiXCR and lists one record per CDR3 protein. The table includes tens of thousands of distinct CDR3 sequences, roughly 16% detected once. The germline gives CDR1 SGHRS, CDR2 YFSETQ. The trim removed 5 bases at V and 3 bases at J, leaving 0 bases unmatched. The CDR3 contains 12 residues. The receptor was derived from an adult who was a healthcare worker with PCR-confirmed SARS-CoV-2 infection or an uninfected control (not recorded which). This sequence joins TRBV5-1 and TRBJ2-5, with 8 bases aligning to TRBD1. Sequenced input: whole blood. The CDR3 region has the DNA TGCGCCAGCAGGGACAGGGAAGAGACCCAGTACTTC. Its protein product is CASRDREETQYF.